This entry describes one T cell receptor beta chain. Its antigen is not known. This record belongs to a study of cytomegalovirus exposure and HLA in healthy donors. Study-level background: In a later analysis, the 120 or so validation repertoires were reported to have used the same platform as the approximately 620 first-cohort repertoires. Study-level points and caveats: Listed as cytomegalovirus-associated were roughly 180 TCR beta chains. For most TCR sequences rarity was the rule, although some public TCRs occurred in many donors.

Trimming left V 2 bases short and J 0 bases short, with 11 bases between. Germline-derived CDR1 and CDR2 are GTSNPN and SVGIG (reference sequence). The CDR3 extends over 15 amino acids. Profiling relied on immunoSEQ multiplex PCR, and the TCRdb table lists in-frame clones only, not all of them. This sample carries about 65,000 clones, approximately 94% of them seen once, and the ten largest clones take 4.4%. The chain uses TRBV30 and TRBJ2-4; D is perhaps TRBD1 (6 bases). The receptor comes from a man aged 18-30 years in good health and CMV-seropositive. Sequencing was performed on PBMCs. The DNA of the CDR3 is TGTGCCTGGAGTCCAACAGGGATAGCCAAAAACATTCAGTACTTC. Its translation is CAWSPTGIAKNIQYF.